This TCR beta chain was obtained from a study of early T cells in non-severe SARS-CoV-2 infection. Whole-study findings and limits: CD4 and private specificities were missed by VDJdb matching, which favored anti-spike CD8 responses.

This clonotype was observed a handful of times. What it binds is unknown. TCRdb reprocessed the 5' RACE reads with MiXCR, giving one entry per CDR3 protein. The data show fewer than 65,000 distinct CDR3 sequences, 7% to 10% seen once. The specimen sequenced was whole blood. The TCR sequence derives from an adult who was a healthcare worker with PCR-confirmed SARS-CoV-2 infection or an uninfected control (not recorded which).

The CDR3 nucleotides read TGCAGTGCTAGTGACCAGAAAGAGACCCAGTACTTC. It yields the protein CSASDQKETQYF. This rearrangement joins TRBV20-1 to TRBJ2-5; D remains ambiguous. The CDR3 loop spans 12 amino acids. Germline V gene data show CDR1 as DFQATT and CDR2 as SNEGSKA (reference sequence). Trimming removed 3 bases from V and 3 bases from J, with 8 bases in between.